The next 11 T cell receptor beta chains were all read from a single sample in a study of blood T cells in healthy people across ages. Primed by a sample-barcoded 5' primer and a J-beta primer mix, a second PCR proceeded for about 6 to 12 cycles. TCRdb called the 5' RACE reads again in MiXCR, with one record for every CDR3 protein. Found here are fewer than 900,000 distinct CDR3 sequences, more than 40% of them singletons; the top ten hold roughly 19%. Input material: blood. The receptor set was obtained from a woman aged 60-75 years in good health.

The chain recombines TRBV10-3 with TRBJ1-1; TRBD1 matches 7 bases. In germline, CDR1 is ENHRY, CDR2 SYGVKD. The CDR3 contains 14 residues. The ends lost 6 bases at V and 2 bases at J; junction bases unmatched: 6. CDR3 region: CAIRAGGGNTEAFF. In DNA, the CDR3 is TGTGCCATCAGGGCAGGGGGAGGAAACACTGAAGCTTTCTTT.

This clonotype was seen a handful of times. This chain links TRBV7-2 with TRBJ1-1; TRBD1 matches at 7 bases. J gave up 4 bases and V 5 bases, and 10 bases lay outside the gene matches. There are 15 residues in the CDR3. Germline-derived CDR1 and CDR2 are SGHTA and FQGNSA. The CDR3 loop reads CASSLIRGRVTEAFF. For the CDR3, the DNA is TGTGCCAGCAGCCTCATTAGGGGGCGGGTCACTGAAGCTTTCTTT.

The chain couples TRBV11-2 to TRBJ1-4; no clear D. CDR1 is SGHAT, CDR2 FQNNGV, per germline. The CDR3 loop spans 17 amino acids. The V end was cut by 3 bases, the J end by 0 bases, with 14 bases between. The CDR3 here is CASSFWGTAATNEKLFF. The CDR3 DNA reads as TGTGCCAGCAGCTTCTGGGGAACAGCCGCAACTAATGAAAAACTGTTTTTT.

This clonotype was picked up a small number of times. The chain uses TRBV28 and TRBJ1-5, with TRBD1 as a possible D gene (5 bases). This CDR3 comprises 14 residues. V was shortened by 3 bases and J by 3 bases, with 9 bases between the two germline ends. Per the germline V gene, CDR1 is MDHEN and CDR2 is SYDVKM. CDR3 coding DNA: TGTGCCAGCAGTTTCTCAGGGCCCAATCAGCCCCAGCATTTT. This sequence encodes CASSFSGPNQPQHF.

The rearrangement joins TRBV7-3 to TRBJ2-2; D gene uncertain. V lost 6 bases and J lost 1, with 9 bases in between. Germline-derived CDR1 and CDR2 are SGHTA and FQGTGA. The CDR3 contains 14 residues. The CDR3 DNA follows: TGTGCCAGCAGGGGTTCCAAGAACACCGGGGAGCTGTTTTTT. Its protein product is CASRGSKNTGELFF.

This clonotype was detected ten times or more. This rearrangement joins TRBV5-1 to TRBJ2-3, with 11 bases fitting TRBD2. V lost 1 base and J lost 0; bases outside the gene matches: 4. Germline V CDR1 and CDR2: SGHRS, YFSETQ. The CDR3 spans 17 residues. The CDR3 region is CASSLSLAGGSTDTQYF. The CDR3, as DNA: TGCGCCAGCAGCTTGTCGCTAGCGGGGGGCAGCACAGATACGCAGTATTTT.

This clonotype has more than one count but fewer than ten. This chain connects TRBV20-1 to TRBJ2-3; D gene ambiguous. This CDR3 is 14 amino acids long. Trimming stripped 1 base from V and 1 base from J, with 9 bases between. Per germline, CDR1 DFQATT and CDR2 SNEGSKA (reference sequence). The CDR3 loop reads CSARGWGGTDTQYF. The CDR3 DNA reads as TGCAGTGCTAGAGGATGGGGTGGCACAGATACGCAGTATTTT.

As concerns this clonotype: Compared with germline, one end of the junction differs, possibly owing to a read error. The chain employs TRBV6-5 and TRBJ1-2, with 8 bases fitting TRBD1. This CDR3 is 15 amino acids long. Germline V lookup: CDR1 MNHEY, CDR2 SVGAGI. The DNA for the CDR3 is TGTGCCGGCAGTTACCTGTCGGACAGGGTATATGGCTACACCTTC. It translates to CAGSYLSDRVYGYTF.

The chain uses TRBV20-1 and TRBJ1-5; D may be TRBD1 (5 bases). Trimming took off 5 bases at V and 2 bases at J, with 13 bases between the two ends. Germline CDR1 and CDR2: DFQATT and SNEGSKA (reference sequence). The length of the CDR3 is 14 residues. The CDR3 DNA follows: TGCAGTGCTCCTCCCACAGGAGGCAATCAGCCCCAGCATTTT. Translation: CSAPPTGGNQPQHF.

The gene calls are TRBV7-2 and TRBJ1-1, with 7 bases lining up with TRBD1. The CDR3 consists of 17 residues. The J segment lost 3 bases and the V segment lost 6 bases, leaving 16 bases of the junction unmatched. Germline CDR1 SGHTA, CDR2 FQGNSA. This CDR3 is CASRPGQRRHWYTEAFF. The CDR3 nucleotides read TGTGCCAGCAGGCCGGGACAGAGGCGTCATTGGTACACTGAAGCTTTCTTT. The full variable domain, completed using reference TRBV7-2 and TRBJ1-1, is GAGVSQSPSNKVTEKGKDVELRCDPISGHTALYWYRQSLGQGLEFLIYFQGNSAPDKSGLPSDRFSAERTGGSVSTLTIQRTQQEDSAVYLCASRPGQRRHWYTEAFFGQGTRLTVV.

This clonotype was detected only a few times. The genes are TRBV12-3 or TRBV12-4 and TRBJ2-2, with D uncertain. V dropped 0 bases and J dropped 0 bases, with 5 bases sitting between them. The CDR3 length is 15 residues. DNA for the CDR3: TGTGCCAGCAGTTTAGCCGGGTCGAACACCGGGGAGCTGTTTTTT. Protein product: CASSLAGSNTGELFF.